This T cell receptor (beta chain) is from a study of regulatory T cells in long-lasting Graves disease. Study details: In persistent Graves' disease, antithyroid drugs had been taken for over 5 years and TSH receptor antibodies stayed positive. Findings and limits, study-wide: Persistent disease preferred TRBV28, TRBJ1-2 and TRBJ2-5; new disease, TRBV20-1 and TRBJ2-1.

There are many counts of this clonotype. Its antigen is unidentified. The sample's time point: persistent/refractory GD, antithyroid drugs over 5 years with positive TRAb. The TCR library was prepared using RNA isolated from PBMCs. Staff took approximately 8.7 milliliters of peripheral blood and put it into EDTA tubes. The CDR3 spans 12 residues. Germline CDR1 and CDR2: SGHAT and FQNNGV. Trimming cost V 4 bases and J 5 bases, with 8 bases left between them. To make TCR beta libraries, researchers used iRepertoire HTBI primers and Arm-PCR of CDR3 regions. Per the original methods: Overall, samples carried around 68 TRBV and more than 13 TRBJ segments. TCRdb processed the multiplex PCR reads anew with MiXCR; each CDR3 protein has one entry. The authors' filters were not applied to this entry. The table has over 350,000 distinct CDR3 sequences, less than 25% seen once.

Here the sequenced sample was peripheral blood mononuclear cells (PBMCs), taken when the disease was refractory, from a patient treated with antithyroid drugs. The receptor was isolated from a female donor with Graves disease. The chain recombines TRBV11-2 with TRBJ2-5; D is undetermined. The CDR3 DNA follows: TGTGCCAGCAGCTCAGGATCCGAGACCCAGTACTTC. It encodes CASSSGSETQYF.